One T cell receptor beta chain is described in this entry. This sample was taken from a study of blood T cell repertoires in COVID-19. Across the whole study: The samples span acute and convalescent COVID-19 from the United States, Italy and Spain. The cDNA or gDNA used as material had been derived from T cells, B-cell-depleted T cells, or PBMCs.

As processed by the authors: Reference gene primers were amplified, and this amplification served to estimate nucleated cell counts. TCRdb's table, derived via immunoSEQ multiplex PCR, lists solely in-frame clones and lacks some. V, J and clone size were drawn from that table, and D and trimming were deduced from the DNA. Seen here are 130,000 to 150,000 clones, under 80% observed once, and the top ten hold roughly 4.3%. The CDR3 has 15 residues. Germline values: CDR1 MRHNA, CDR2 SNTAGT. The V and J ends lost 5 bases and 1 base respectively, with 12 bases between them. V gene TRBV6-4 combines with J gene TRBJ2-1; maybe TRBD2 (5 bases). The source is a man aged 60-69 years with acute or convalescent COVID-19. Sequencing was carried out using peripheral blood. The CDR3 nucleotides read TGTGCCAGCAGTAAGGGCAGCGGTTCCTACAATGAGCAGTTCTTC. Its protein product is CASSKGSGSYNEQFF.